This TCR beta chain was captured in a study of OX40 agonist ivuxolimab in advanced cancers. Looked up from germline, CDR1 is LGHNA and CDR2 is YNFKEQ. Trimming took off 0 bases at V and 4 bases at J, with 12 bases between the two ends. This CDR3 is 15 amino acids long. The repertoire was sequenced with immunoSEQ multiplex PCR; TCRdb's copy has only in-frame clones and lacks some. The sample consists of about 94,000 clones, approximately 91% of them appearing once. The material sequenced was CD4+ or CD8+ T cells sorted from blood, taken in a trial of the OX40 agonist ivuxolimab. The V gene is TRBV4-2, the J gene TRBJ2-5; no reliable D call. This TCR came from an adult with an advanced solid tumor such as melanoma, head and neck, liver or kidney cancer. Here the CDR3 DNA reads TGTGCCAGCAGCCAAGAGGGTTCCAAGACAGAGACCCAGTACTTC. Translated, it gives CASSQEGSKTETQYF.